This passage covers 5 T cell receptor beta chains from one sample sequenced in a study of shared clonotypes between healthy human individuals. TCRdb keeps only in-frame clones here, not all; method: immunoSEQ multiplex PCR. The table shows roughly 1,500,000 clones, with approximately 98.5% occurring only once. Source material: naive CD4+ T cells sorted from blood. Sample subset: CD45RA+ positively selected. The origin of the receptors is a man aged 25-45 years in good health.

V is TRBV18 and J is TRBJ2-3; TRBD2 matches at 9 bases. This CDR3 spans 15 amino acids. Germline V gene lookup returns CDR1 KGHSH and CDR2 LQKENI. The J segment lost 2 bases and the V segment lost 6 bases, leaving 6 bases of the junction unmatched. CDR3 nucleotide sequence: TGTGCCAGCTCGTTGACTAGCGGTTACACAGATACGCAGTATTTT. Translated, it gives CASSLTSGYTDTQYF.

V is TRBV28 and J is TRBJ1-5; no reliable D call. The CDR3 totals 13 residues. CDR1 is MDHEN and CDR2 is SYDVKM in the germline V gene. The V end lost 7 bases, the J end lost 6 bases, and 13 bases lay between the germline ends. CDR3 sequence: CASTPPGGQPQHF. The CDR3 DNA reads as TGTGCCAGCACTCCACCGGGCGGTCAGCCCCAGCATTTT.

The chain carries TRBV10-1 and TRBJ2-1; TRBD2 agrees at 12 bases. Germline V gene data show CDR1 as WNHNN and CDR2 as SYGVQD (reference sequence). The CDR3 consists of 16 residues. Unmatched junction bases numbered 6, after V lost 2 bases and J lost 7 bases. In DNA, the CDR3 is TGCGCCAGCAGTGAGAGGCTAGCGGGAGGGCGAAATGAGCAGTTCTTC. Its protein is CASSERLAGGRNEQFF.

The chain joins TRBV5-4 to TRBJ2-1; no clear D. Trimming removed 0 bases from V and 0 bases from J, with 10 bases in between. Looked up from germline, CDR1 is SGHNT and CDR2 is YYREEE (reference sequence). This CDR3 has 16 residues. The CDR3 loop is CASSLEVLSSYNEQFF. The CDR3, as DNA: TGTGCCAGCAGCTTGGAAGTCCTGAGCTCCTACAATGAGCAGTTCTTC.

This chain joins TRBV5-1 and TRBJ2-7; 10 nucleotides match TRBD2. Germline V gene sequence: CDR1 SGHRS, CDR2 YFSETQ. CDR3 size: 16 residues. The V segment lost 3 bases and the J segment 0 bases; nucleotides outside the gene matches: 6. The CDR3 nucleotides are TGCGCCAGCAGCTCTACTAGCGGGGAAGCCTCCTACGAGCAGTACTTC. Protein product: CASSSTSGEASYEQYF.